This paragraph reports one T cell receptor beta chain. The data stem from a study of OX40 agonist ivuxolimab in advanced cancers. The V end was cut by 4 bases, the J end by 8 bases, with 17 bases between. Germline CDR1 MNHEY, CDR2 SMNVEV (reference sequence). There are 14 residues in the CDR3. Clones were sequenced by immunoSEQ multiplex PCR, and TCRdb holds only the in-frame ones, with some missing. This sample yields around 140,000 clones, of which 90% to 95% are seen a single time; more than 0.8% belongs to the top ten. The chain links TRBV27 to TRBJ1-2, with D possibly being TRBD1 (6 bases). The input for sequencing was CD4+ or CD8+ T cells sorted from blood, taken in a trial of the OX40 agonist ivuxolimab. The receptor was isolated from an adult with an advanced solid tumor such as melanoma, head and neck, liver or kidney cancer. CDR3 sequence reads: CASSSRGVLRGYTF. The CDR3 DNA sequence: TGTGCCAGCAGTTCAAGGGGGGTTCTGAGGGGCTACACCTTC.